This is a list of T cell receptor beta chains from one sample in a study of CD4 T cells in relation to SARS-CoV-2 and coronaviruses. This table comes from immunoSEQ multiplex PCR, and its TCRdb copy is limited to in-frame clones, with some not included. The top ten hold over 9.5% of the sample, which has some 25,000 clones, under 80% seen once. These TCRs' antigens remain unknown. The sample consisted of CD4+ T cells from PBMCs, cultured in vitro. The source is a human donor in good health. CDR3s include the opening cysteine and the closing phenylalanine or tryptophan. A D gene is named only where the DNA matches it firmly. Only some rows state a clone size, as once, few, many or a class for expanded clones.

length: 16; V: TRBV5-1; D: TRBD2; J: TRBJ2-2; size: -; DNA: TGCGCCAGCAGCTTGGAACTAGCGGGGGACACCGGGGAGCTGTTTTTT; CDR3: CASSLELAGDTGELFF
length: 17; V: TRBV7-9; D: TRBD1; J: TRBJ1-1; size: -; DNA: TGTGCCAGCAGCTTGGGGACAGGTCATAAGGTGAACACTGAAGCTTTCTTT; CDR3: CASSLGTGHKVNTEAFF
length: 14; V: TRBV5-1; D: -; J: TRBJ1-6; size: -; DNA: TGCGCCAGCAGCTTGGCCGAAGCCGACGGGCCCCTCCACTTT; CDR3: CASSLAEADGPLHF
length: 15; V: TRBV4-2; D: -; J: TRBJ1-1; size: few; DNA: TGTGCCAGCAGCCAAGAGTTAGCGACGAACACTGAAGCTTTCTTT; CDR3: CASSQELATNTEAFF
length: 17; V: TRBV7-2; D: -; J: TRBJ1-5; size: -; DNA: TGTGCCAGCAGCCTGAGGCCGGGAAACTATAGCAATCAGCCCCAGCATTTT; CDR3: CASSLRPGNYSNQPQHF
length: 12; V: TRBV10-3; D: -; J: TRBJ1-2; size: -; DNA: TGTGCCATCAGTGACCAGGACTATGGCTACACCTTC; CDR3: CAISDQDYGYTF
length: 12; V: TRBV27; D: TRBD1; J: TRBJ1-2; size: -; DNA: TGTGCCAGCAGTCCGACAGGGTTCGGCTACACCTTC; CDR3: CASSPTGFGYTF
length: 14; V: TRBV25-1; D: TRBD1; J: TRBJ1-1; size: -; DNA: TGTGCCAGCAGTGATACAGGGGGCCACACTGAAGCTTTCTTT; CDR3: CASSDTGGHTEAFF
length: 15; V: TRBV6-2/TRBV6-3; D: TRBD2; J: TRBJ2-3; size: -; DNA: TGTGCCAGCAGTACGGGACTAGCGGGAGCAGATACGCAGTATTTT; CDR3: CASSTGLAGADTQYF
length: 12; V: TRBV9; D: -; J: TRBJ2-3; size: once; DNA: TGTGCCAGCACGGAGGGGGGAGATACGCAGTATTTT; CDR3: CASTEGGDTQYF
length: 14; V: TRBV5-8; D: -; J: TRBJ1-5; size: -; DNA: TGTGCCAGCAGCTCCGGACAGCCCAATCAGCCCCAGCATTTT; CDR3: CASSSGQPNQPQHF
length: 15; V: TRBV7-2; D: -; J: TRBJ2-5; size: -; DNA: TGTGCCAGCAGCTTAGTGCCGGGGCCGCAAGAGACCCAGTACTTC; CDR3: CASSLVPGPQETQYF
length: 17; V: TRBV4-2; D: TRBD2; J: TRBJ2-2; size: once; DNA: TGTGCCAGCAGCCAAGCCGGACTAGCGGAGAACACCGGGGAGCTGTTTTTT; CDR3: CASSQAGLAENTGELFF
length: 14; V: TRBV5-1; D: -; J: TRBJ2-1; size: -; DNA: TGCGCCAGCAGCTTGGGACTCTCCCAGAATGAGCAGTTCTTC; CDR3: CASSLGLSQNEQFF
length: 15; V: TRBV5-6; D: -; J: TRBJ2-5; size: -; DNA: TGTGCCAGCACACTGGGGAGCGGATTTGGGGAGACCCAGTACTTC; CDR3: CASTLGSGFGETQYF
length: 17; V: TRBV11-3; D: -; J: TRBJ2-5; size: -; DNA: TGTGCCAGCAGCCTACGGGAATTCCCTGAGCACCAAGAGACCCAGTACTTC; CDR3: CASSLREFPEHQETQYF
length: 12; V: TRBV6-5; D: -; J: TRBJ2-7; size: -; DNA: TGTGCCACGGAGAGAAGCTCCTACGAGCAGTACTTC; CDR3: CATERSSYEQYF
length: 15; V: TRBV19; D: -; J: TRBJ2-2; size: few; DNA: TGTGCCAGTAGTATCGGAGAGGGGCGGGCCGGGGAGCTGTTTTTT; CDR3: CASSIGEGRAGELFF
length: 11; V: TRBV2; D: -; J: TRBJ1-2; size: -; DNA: TGTGCCAGCAGTGAGGTCTATGGCTACACCTTC; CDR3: CASSEVYGYTF
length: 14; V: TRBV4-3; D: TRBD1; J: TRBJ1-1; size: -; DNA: TGCGCCAGCAGCCAGGGACAGGGGGCGACTGAAGCTTTCTTT; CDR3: CASSQGQGATEAFF
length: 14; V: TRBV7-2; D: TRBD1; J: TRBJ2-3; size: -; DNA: TGTGCCAGCAGCTCCGGACAGGGGACAGATACGCAGTATTTT; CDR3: CASSSGQGTDTQYF
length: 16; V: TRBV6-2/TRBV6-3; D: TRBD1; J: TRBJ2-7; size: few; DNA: TGTGCCAGCAGTATTCCAACCGGGACAGTCACTACGAGGCAGTACTTC; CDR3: CASSIPTGTVTTRQYF
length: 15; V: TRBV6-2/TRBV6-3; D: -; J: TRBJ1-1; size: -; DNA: TGTGCCAGCAGCCGAGATACAGGGTTTAACACTGAAGCTTTCTTT; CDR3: CASSRDTGFNTEAFF
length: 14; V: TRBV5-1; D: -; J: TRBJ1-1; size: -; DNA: TGCGCCAGCAGCCTCATGGTAGGTAACACTGAAGCTTTCTTT; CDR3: CASSLMVGNTEAFF
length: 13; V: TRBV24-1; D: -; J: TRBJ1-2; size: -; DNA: TGTGCCACCAGGGACGGGGGAGTACGGGGCTACACCTTC; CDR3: CATRDGGVRGYTF
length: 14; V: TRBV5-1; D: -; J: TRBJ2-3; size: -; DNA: TGCGCCAGCAGCTCATTAGCGGGCACAGATACGCAGTATTTT; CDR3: CASSSLAGTDTQYF
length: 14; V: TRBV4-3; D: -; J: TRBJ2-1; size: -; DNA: TGCGCCAGCAGCCAGGGGAGCTCCTACAATGAGCAGTTCTTC; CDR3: CASSQGSSYNEQFF
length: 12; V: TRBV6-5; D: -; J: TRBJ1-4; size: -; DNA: TGTGCCAGCAGTCCCGAACAGGGAAAACTGTTTTTT; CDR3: CASSPEQGKLFF
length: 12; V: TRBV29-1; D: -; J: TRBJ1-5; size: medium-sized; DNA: TGCAGCGCGGGGGAATATAGTCAGCCCCAGCATTTT; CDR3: CSAGEYSQPQHF
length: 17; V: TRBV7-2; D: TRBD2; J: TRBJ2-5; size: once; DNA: TGTGCCAGCAGCTTAGGGGGTAGCGGGGGGGCCTTTGAGACCCAGTACTTC; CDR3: CASSLGGSGGAFETQYF
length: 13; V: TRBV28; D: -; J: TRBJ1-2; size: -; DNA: TGTGCCAGCGGGCTAGAGTTTACATATGGCTACACCTTC; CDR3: CASGLEFTYGYTF
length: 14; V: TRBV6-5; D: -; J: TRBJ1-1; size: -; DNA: TGTGCCAGCAGACCCGGGACGGGGAACACTGAAGCTTTCTTT; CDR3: CASRPGTGNTEAFF
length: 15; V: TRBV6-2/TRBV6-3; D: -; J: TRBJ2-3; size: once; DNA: TGTGCCAGCAGTTACTCGACGGACAGCACAGATACGCAGTATTTT; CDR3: CASSYSTDSTDTQYF
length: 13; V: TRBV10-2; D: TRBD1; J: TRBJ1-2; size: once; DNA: TGCGCCAGCACCACCGGACAGGGCTATGGCTACACCTTC; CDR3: CASTTGQGYGYTF
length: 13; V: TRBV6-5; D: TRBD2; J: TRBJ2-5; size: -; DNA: TGTGCCAGCAGAATAGCGGGGGGGCAGTCCGGGTACTTC; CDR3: CASRIAGGQSGYF
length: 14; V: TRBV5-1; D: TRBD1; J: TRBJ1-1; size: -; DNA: TGCGCCAGCAGCTTGAATCCAGGGGGAGGCGAAGCTTTCTTT; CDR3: CASSLNPGGGEAFF
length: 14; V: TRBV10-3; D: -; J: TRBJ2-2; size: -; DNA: TGTGCCATCAGTGAGACTCTAAAGCCCGGGGAGCTGTTTTTT; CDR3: CAISETLKPGELFF
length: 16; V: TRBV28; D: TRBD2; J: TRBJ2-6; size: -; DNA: TGTGCCAGCAACCCGGGGGGGCCGTCTGGGGCCAACGTCCTGACTTTC; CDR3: CASNPGGPSGANVLTF